This T cell receptor (beta chain) comes out of a study of T cells in Graves' hyperthyroidism and ophthalmopathy. This clonotype occurred many times. Trimming shortened V by 7 bases and J by 1 base, and 13 bases separated the two germline ends. The CDR3 spans 14 residues. Graves' hyperthyroidism showing no ophthalmopathy progression within 18 months was considered stable. The PBMCs had their origin in 7.5 to 10 ml of fresh peripheral blood. Amplified TCR beta CDR3 regions came from RNA transcripts. With the HTBI primer set, the TCR CDR3 went through a first round of RT-PCR. TCRdb reprocessed the multiplex PCR reads with MiXCR, giving one entry per CDR3 protein. The data show more than 450,000 distinct CDR3 sequences, with 14% seen just once and about 15% held by the top ten.

This TCR came from a woman aged 35 to 49 with Graves' hyperthyroidism. This rearrangement joins TRBV12-3 or TRBV12-4 to TRBJ1-1; a weak D match, TRBD1 (5 bases). Sample: blood. As DNA, the CDR3 is TGTGCCAGCACCGCGGGGCACCAGAACACTGAAGCTTTCTTT. Amino acid sequence: CASTAGHQNTEAFF.